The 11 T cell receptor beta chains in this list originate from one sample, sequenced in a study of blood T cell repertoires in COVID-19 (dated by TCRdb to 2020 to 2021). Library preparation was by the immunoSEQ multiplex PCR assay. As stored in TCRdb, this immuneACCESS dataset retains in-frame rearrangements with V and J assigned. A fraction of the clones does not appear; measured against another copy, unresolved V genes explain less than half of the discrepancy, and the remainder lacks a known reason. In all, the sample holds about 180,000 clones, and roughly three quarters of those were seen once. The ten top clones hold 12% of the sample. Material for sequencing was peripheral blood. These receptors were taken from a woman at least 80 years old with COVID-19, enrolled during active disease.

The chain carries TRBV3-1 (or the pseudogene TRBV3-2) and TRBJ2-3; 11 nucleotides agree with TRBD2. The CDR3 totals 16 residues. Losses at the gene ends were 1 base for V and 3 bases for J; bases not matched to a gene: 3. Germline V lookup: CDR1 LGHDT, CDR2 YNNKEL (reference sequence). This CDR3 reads CASSQGSGGATDTQYF. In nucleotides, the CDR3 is TGTGCCAGCAGCCAAGGTAGCGGGGGGGCGACAGATACGCAGTATTTT.

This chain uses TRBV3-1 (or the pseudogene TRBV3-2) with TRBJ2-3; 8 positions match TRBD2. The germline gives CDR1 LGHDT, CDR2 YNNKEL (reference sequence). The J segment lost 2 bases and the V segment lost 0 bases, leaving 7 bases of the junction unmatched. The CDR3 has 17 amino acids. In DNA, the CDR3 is TGTGCCAGCAGCCAAGATTTTAGCGGGGCCAACACAGATACGCAGTATTTT. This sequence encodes CASSQDFSGANTDTQYF.

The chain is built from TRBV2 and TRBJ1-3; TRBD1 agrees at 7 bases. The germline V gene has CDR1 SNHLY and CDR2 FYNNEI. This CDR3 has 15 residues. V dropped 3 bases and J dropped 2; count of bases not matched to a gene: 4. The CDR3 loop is CASSEDRLTGNTIYF. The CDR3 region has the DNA TGTGCCAGCAGTGAGGACAGGCTAACTGGAAACACCATATATTTT.

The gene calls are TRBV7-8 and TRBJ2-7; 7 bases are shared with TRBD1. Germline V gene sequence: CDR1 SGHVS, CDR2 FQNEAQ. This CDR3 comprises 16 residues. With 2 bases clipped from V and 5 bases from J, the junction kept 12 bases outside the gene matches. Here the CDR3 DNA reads TGTGCCAGCAGCTTATTAACGCTGCAGGGGGTCCACGAGCAGTACTTC. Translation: CASSLLTLQGVHEQYF.

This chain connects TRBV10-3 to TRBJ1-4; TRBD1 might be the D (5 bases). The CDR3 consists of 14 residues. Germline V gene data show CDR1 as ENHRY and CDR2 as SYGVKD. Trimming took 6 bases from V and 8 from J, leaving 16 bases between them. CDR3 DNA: TGTGCCATCAGCCCGGGGGGGGTGGAGGAAAAACTGTTTTTT. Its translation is CAISPGGVEEKLFF.

The CDR3 DNA follows: TGTGCCAGCAGTTTGGTCCTGGGGCCGACCAGGAAATACTTC. It translates to CASSLVLGPTRKYF. The V call is TRBV28, the J call TRBJ2-7; D is possibly TRBD1 (5 bases). Looked up from germline, CDR1 is MDHEN and CDR2 is SYDVKM. CDR3 length: 14 residues. The V and J ends lost 3 bases and 13 bases respectively, with 22 bases between them.

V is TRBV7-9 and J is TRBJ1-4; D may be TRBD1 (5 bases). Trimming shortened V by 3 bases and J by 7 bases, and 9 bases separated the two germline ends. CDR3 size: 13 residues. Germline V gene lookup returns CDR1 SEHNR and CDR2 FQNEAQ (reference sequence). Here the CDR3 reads CASSLRGGEKLFF. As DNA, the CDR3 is TGTGCCAGCAGCTTGCGGGGCGGTGAAAAACTGTTTTTT.

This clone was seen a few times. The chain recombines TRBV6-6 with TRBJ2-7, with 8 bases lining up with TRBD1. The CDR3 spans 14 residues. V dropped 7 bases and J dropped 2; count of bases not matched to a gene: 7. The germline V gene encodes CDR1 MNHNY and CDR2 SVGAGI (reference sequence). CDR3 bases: TGTGCCAGCACCGAAGGGACAGGAACCTACGAGCAGTACTTC. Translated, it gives CASTEGTGTYEQYF.

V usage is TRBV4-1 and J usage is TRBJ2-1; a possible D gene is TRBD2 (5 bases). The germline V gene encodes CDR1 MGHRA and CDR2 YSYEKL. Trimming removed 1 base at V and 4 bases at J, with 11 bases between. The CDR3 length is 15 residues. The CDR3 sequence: CASSQAPGKYNEQFF. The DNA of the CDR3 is TGCGCCAGCAGCCAAGCTCCGGGGAAATACAATGAGCAGTTCTTC.

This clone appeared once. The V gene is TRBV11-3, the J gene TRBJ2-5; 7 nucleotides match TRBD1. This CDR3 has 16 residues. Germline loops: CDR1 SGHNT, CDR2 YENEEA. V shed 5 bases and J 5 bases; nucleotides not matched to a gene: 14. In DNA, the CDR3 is TGTGCCAGCAGCCCCTGGACAGGAGCCGGACACGAGACCCAGTACTTC. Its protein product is CASSPWTGAGHETQYF.

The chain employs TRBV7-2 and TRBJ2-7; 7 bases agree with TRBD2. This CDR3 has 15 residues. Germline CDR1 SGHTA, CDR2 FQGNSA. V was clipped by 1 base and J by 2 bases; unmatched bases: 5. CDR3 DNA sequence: TGTGCCAGCAGCTTAGGCGGGAGAGCCCCCTACGAGCAGTACTTC. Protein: CASSLGGRAPYEQYF.